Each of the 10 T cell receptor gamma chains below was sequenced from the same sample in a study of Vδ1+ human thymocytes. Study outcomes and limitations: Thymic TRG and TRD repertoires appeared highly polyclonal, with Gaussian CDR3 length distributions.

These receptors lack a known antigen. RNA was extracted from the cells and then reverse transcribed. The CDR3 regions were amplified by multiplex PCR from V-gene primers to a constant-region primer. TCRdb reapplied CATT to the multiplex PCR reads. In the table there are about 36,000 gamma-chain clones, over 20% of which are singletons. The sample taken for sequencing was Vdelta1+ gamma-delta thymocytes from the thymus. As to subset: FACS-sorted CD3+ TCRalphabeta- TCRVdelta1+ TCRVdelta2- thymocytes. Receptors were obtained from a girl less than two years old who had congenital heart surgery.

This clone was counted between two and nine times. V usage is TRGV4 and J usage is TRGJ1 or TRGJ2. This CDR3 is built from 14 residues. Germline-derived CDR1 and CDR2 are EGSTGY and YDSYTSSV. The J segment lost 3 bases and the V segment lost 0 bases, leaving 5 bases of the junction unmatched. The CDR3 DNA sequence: TGTGCCACCTGGGATGGGCAGGGTTATTATAAGAAACTCTTT. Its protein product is CATWDGQGYYKKLF.

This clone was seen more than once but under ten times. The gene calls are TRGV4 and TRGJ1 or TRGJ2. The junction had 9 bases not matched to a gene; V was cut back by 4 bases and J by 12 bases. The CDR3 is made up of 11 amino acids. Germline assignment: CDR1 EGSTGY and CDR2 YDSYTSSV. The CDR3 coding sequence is TGTGCCACCTGGGAGCTCGGTCTGAAACTCTTT. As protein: CATWELGLKLF.

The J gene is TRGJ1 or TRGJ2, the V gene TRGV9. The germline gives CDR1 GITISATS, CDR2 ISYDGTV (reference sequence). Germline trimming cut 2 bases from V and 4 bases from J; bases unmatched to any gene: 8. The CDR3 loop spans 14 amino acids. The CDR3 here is CALWEGRMYYKKLF. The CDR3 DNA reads TGTGCCTTGTGGGAGGGACGGATGTATTATAAGAAACTCTTT.

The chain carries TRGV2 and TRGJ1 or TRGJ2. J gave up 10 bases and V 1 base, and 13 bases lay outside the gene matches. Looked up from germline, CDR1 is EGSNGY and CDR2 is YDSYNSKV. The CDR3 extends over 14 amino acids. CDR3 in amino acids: CATWDGPLRPKKLF. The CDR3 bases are TGTGCCACCTGGGACGGTCCATTACGACCCAAGAAACTCTTT.

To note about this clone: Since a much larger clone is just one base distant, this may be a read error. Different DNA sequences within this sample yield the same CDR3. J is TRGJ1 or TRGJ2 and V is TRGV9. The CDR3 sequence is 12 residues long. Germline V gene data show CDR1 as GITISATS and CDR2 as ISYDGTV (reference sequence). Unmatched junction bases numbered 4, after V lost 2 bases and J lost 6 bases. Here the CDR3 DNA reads TGTGCCTTGTGGGAGGACTTTTATAAGAAACTCTTT. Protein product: CALWEDFYKKLF.

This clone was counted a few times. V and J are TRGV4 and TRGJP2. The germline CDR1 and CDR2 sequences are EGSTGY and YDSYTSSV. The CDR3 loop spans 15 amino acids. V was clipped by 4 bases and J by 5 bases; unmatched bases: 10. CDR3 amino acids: CATWESGSSDWIKTF. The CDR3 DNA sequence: TGTGCCACCTGGGAGTCGGGGAGCAGTGATTGGATCAAGACGTTT.

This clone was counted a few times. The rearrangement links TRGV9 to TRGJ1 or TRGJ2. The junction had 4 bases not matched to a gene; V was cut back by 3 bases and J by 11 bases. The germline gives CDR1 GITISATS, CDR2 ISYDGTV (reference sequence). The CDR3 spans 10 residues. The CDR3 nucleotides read TGTGCCTTGTGGGAGTTCGAGAAACTCTTT. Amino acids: CALWEFEKLF.

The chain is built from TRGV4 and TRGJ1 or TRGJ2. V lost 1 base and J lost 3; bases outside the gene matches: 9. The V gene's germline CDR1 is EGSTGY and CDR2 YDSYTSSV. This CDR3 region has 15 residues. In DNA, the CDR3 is TGTGCCACCTGGGATGGCCCAAATCTTTATTATAAGAAACTCTTT. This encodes CATWDGPNLYYKKLF.

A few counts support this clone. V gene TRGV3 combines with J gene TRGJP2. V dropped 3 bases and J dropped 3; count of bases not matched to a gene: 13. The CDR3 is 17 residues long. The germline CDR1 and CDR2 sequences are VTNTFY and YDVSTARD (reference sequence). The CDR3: CATWDETGGGSDWIKTF. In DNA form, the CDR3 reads TGTGCCACCTGGGACGAGACGGGTGGGGGTAGTGATTGGATCAAGACGTTT.

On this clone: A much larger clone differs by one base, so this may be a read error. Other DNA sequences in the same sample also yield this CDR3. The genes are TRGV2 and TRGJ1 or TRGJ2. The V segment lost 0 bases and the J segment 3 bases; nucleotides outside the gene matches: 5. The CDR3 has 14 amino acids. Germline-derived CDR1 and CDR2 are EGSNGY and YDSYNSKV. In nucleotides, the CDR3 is TGTGCCACCTGGGACGGGCACGGTTATTATAAGAAACTCTTT. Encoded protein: CATWDGHGYYKKLF.